The 27 T cell receptor beta chains below were found in one sample sequenced in a study of T cells in Graves' hyperthyroidism and ophthalmopathy. RNA transcripts yielded amplified TCR beta CDR3 regions. The HTBI primer set drove a first-round RT-PCR of the TCR CDR3. In TCRdb, the multiplex PCR reads were re-called with MiXCR into one record per CDR3 protein. In the table there are about 700,000 distinct CDR3 sequences, 13% to 15% of which are singletons. Sequencing used blood. These TCRs come from a woman under 30 with Graves' hyperthyroidism.

Regarding this clonotype: This sequence may be a read error, since a much larger clone differs from it by one base. This chain uses TRBV20-1 with TRBJ2-2; 12 bases agree with TRBD2. This CDR3 region has 15 residues. Germline CDR1 DFQATT, CDR2 SNEGSKA (reference sequence). The CDR3 bases are TGCGGTGCTAGTGGCCGACTAGCGGGAGCCGGGGAGCTGTTTTTT. It translates to CGASGRLAGAGELFF.

This clonotype was detected many times. The chain couples TRBV12-3 or TRBV12-4 to TRBJ2-7; 11 bases fit TRBD2. This CDR3 contains 15 residues. V was pared by 7 bases and J by 2 bases, with 7 bases of the junction left unmatched. CDR3 in DNA: TGTGCCAGCACCCAGTCACTAGCGGGAGCCTACGAGCAGTACTTC. Protein: CASTQSLAGAYEQYF.

The V gene is TRBV7-9, the J gene TRBJ2-7; D not resolved. Trimming took off 3 bases at V and 0 bases at J, with 9 bases between the two ends. CDR3 size: 14 residues. Germline-derived CDR1 and CDR2 are SEHNR and FQNEAQ (reference sequence). The CDR3 DNA follows: TGTGCCAGCAGCTTTGAACAGTCCTCCTACGAGCAGTACTTC. Translating gives CASSFEQSSYEQYF. The full variable domain, its missing parts supplied by reference TRBV7-9 and TRBJ2-7, is DTGVSQNPRHKITKRGQNVTFRCDPISEHNRLYWYRQTLGQGPEFLTYFQNEAQLEKSRLLSDRFSAERPKGSFSTLEIQRTEQGDSAMYLCASSFEQSSYEQYFGPGTRLTVT.

This clonotype was detected a few times. This chain connects TRBV13 to TRBJ2-1; 10 bases are a match to TRBD1. Germline trimming cut 5 bases from V and 0 bases from J; bases unmatched to any gene: 7. The length of the CDR3 is 17 residues. CDR1 PRHDT and CDR2 FYEKMQ come from the germline V gene (reference sequence). The CDR3 loop is CASSLGQGVSSYNEQFF. DNA of the CDR3: TGTGCCAGCAGCCTCGGACAGGGGGTCAGCTCCTACAATGAGCAGTTCTTC.

The CDR3 sequence: CASSQSRGAYEQYF. In DNA, the CDR3 is TGTGCCAGCAGCCAGAGCCGGGGAGCGTACGAGCAGTACTTC. This chain uses TRBV3-1 with TRBJ2-7, with D perhaps TRBD2 (5 bases). This CDR3 has 14 amino acids. V dropped 3 bases and J dropped 4 bases, with 13 bases sitting between them. Germline V gene data show CDR1 as LGHDT and CDR2 as YNNKEL (reference sequence).

A note on this clonotype: A much larger clone lies one base from this, so it may be a read error. J is TRBJ2-7 and V is TRBV30, with 8 bases aligning to TRBD2. Germline V lookup: CDR1 GTSNPN, CDR2 SVGIG (reference sequence). CDR3 length: 13 amino acids. CDR3 sequence: CAWTKRGPYKQYF. The CDR3 DNA sequence: TGTGCCTGGACAAAGCGGGGGCCCTACAAGCAGTACTTC.

This clonotype came up many times. The chain has TRBV7-8 and TRBJ1-1; D gene uncertain. Trimming stripped 3 bases from V and 3 bases from J, with 14 bases between. The CDR3 is 15 residues long. From germline, CDR1 is SGHVS and CDR2 FQNEAQ. The CDR3 reads CASSLHLRGDTEAFF. Written as DNA, the CDR3 is TGTGCCAGCAGCTTGCACCTCCGGGGTGACACTGAAGCTTTCTTT.

The chain couples TRBV11-1 to TRBJ1-2; a weak D match, TRBD1 (5 bases). Germline V gene data show CDR1 as SGHAT and CDR2 as FQDESV (reference sequence). The CDR3 runs 14 residues. V lost 5 bases to trimming and J lost 4 bases, with 14 bases between them. The CDR3 region has the DNA TGTGCCAGCAGCCAATTGGGACGGTCCTATGGCTACACCTTC. Its translation: CASSQLGRSYGYTF.

This clonotype appeared a few times. The chain combines TRBV3-1 with TRBJ1-1, with D unclear. Germline V gene sequence: CDR1 LGHDT, CDR2 YNNKEL (reference sequence). The V and J ends lost 5 bases and 4 bases respectively, with 11 bases between them. This CDR3 spans 13 amino acids. Here the CDR3 reads CASSLPPRTEAFF. CDR3 sequence (DNA): TGTGCCAGCAGCTTACCACCCCGCACTGAAGCTTTCTTT.

This rearrangement joins TRBV7-9 to TRBJ2-1, with D perhaps matching TRBD2 (6 bases). V was trimmed by 1 base and J by 6 bases, leaving 13 bases between them. CDR3 size: 15 residues. Germline V gene lookup returns CDR1 SEHNR and CDR2 FQNEAQ (reference sequence). CDR3 DNA: TGTGCCAGCAGCTTAGAGGGATTCGGGGGCAATGAGCAGTTCTTC. It encodes CASSLEGFGGNEQFF.

This clonotype was detected ten times or more. The CDR3 region has the DNA TGTGCCAGCAGCTTAGAATCTACTAGCCGCGTCGGTGAGCAGTTCTTC. The encoded protein is CASSLESTSRVGEQFF. This chain connects TRBV11-2 to TRBJ2-1, with D maybe TRBD2 (6 bases). V lost 0 bases and J 9 bases, leaving 18 bases between the germline ends. The germline V gene encodes CDR1 SGHAT and CDR2 FQNNGV. The CDR3 runs 16 residues.

This clonotype was found a few times. The genes are TRBV9 and TRBJ2-2; 8 nucleotides agree with TRBD2. The CDR3 is 19 residues long. Germline V gene data show CDR1 as SGDLS and CDR2 as YYNGEE. Germline trimming cut 3 bases from V and 0 bases from J; bases unmatched to any gene: 13. CDR3 coding DNA: TGTGCCAGCAGCGGAGGAGCGGGAGTCTGGACTACGAACACCGGGGAGCTGTTTTTT. Protein: CASSGGAGVWTTNTGELFF.

This clonotype was counted only a few times. A much bigger clone sits one base away, suggesting this may be a read error. The chain couples TRBV5-1 to TRBJ2-1, with TRBD2 matching 13 bases. The germline CDR1 and CDR2 sequences are SGHRS and YFSETQ. The CDR3 sequence is 16 residues long. With 1 base clipped from V and 11 bases from J, the junction kept 9 bases outside the gene matches. CDR3 residues: CASSLPGLAGVGKQFF. DNA for the CDR3: TGCGCCAGCAGCTTGCCCGGACTAGCGGGAGTGGGTAAGCAGTTCTTC.

There are a few counts of this clonotype. The chain couples TRBV27 to TRBJ2-3; D not certain. The CDR3 extends over 17 amino acids. Trimming removed 2 bases at V and 2 bases at J, with 17 bases between. Germline CDR1 reads MNHEY; CDR2 reads SMNVEV (reference sequence). The CDR3: CASSLLRSRRSTDTQYF. CDR3 sequence (DNA): TGTGCCAGCAGTTTACTCAGGAGCAGACGATCCACAGATACGCAGTATTTT.

This sequence joins TRBV30 and TRBJ2-2; 8 nucleotides line up with TRBD1. Germline V lookup: CDR1 GTSNPN, CDR2 SVGIG (reference sequence). The CDR3 is made up of 16 amino acids. Trimming took 2 bases from V and 6 from J; bases not matched to a gene: 11. The CDR3 is CAWSRDRGFKAGELFF. Here the CDR3 DNA reads TGTGCCTGGAGTAGAGACAGGGGATTTAAGGCCGGGGAGCTGTTTTTT.

This rearrangement joins TRBV2 to TRBJ2-7; 8 bases align to TRBD2. This CDR3 spans 12 amino acids. Per germline, CDR1 SNHLY and CDR2 FYNNEI. CDR3 DNA: TGTGCTTGGGTGGATAGCGGGGACGAGCAGTACTTC. Protein: CAWVDSGDEQYF.

The chain is built from TRBV9 and TRBJ2-5; D assignment may be TRBD1 or TRBD2 (5 bases each). V lost 4 bases to trimming and J lost 5 bases, with 18 bases between them. CDR1 is SGDLS, CDR2 YYNGEE, per germline. The CDR3 contains 15 residues. The CDR3 bases are TGTGCCAGCAGCCTCGGGACCTACCTAGGGGAGACCCAGTACTTC. Its translation is CASSLGTYLGETQYF.

The V and J genes are TRBV29-1 and TRBJ1-5, with D possibly being TRBD1 (5 bases). The V gene lost 6 bases and the J gene lost 4 bases, with 16 bases spanning the gap. This CDR3 contains 14 residues. Looked up from germline, CDR1 is SQVTM and CDR2 is ANQGSEA. This chain's CDR3 is CSVGIGGSNQPQHF. The CDR3 nucleotides are TGCAGCGTGGGGATTGGGGGGAGTAATCAGCCCCAGCATTTT.

As regards this clonotype: The conserved phenylalanine or tryptophan is not found at the CDR3 terminus, so this likely reflects a read error. The chain combines TRBV7-2 with TRBJ2-7; D perhaps matches TRBD1 (7 bases). There are 14 residues in the CDR3. V dropped 1 base and J dropped 3 bases, with 10 bases sitting between them. Germline loops: CDR1 SGHTA, CDR2 FQGNSA. The CDR3 nucleotides are TGTGCCAGCAGCTTAGGGGGGGACAGCTACGAGCAGTACTCC. This encodes CASSLGGDSYEQYS.

This clonotype was counted at least ten times. The CDR3 DNA sequence: TGTGCCAGCAGCGACAGGGACCAGCGGGAGCGACCCGGGGAGCTGTTTTTT. Translating gives CASSDRDQRERPGELFF. The chain recombines TRBV13 with TRBJ2-2; the D gene is possibly TRBD2 (8 bases). The CDR3 totals 17 residues. CDR1 is PRHDT and CDR2 is FYEKMQ in the germline V gene (reference sequence). V dropped 5 bases and J dropped 6 bases, with 22 bases sitting between them.

This clonotype occurred many times. The chain couples TRBV28 to TRBJ2-3, with 8 bases fitting TRBD2. This CDR3 has 16 residues. V shed 2 bases and J 0 bases; nucleotides not matched to a gene: 4. Germline-derived CDR1 and CDR2 are MDHEN and SYDVKM. The CDR3 region has the DNA TGTGCCAGCAGTTTAGGGAGCGGGGGTAGCACAGATACGCAGTATTTT. Its protein product is CASSLGSGGSTDTQYF.

This clonotype was observed many times. This chain's CDR3 is CASSLGQGAAYNEQFF. The DNA of the CDR3 is TGTGCCAGCAGCTTGGGACAGGGGGCGGCGTACAATGAGCAGTTCTTC. This sequence joins TRBV7-3 and TRBJ2-1; TRBD1 agrees at 12 bases. V gave up 3 bases and J gave up 4 bases; unmatched junction bases: 4. Germline CDR1 is SGHTA and CDR2 is FQGTGA. This CDR3 has 16 residues.

This clonotype showed up many times. The V and J genes are TRBV28 and TRBJ2-2; D tentatively reads TRBD1 or TRBD2 (5 bases each). This CDR3 has 15 amino acids. Trimming took 3 bases from V and 4 from J, leaving 12 bases between them. CDR1 and CDR2 (germline): MDHEN, SYDVKM. The CDR3 loop is CASSFLTRGTGELFF. In DNA form, the CDR3 reads TGTGCCAGCAGTTTTCTCACGAGGGGCACCGGGGAGCTGTTTTTT.

This clonotype was picked up many times. This chain joins TRBV13 and TRBJ2-4; D ambiguous. V lost 7 bases and J lost 9, with 16 bases in between. The CDR3 is made up of 13 amino acids. In germline, CDR1 is PRHDT, CDR2 FYEKMQ (reference sequence). CDR3 coding DNA: TGTGCCAGCACTCGCGCCCCCGACCTCATTCAGTACTTC. Protein sequence: CASTRAPDLIQYF.

As to this clonotype: A read error may explain this, as a much larger clone is one base away. The chain combines TRBV11-1 with TRBJ1-1; 9 positions match TRBD1. Germline-derived CDR1 and CDR2 are SGHAT and FQDESV (reference sequence). This CDR3 has 16 residues. V was clipped by 5 bases and J by 5 bases; unmatched bases: 12. The CDR3 nucleotides read TGTGCCAGCAGCACTCCAGGGGGACAGGGTAAGACTGAAGCTTTCTTT. Translating gives CASSTPGGQGKTEAFF.

The chain is built from TRBV6-1 and TRBJ2-1; 8 bases are a match to TRBD1. J lost 3 bases, V lost 6 bases, and 7 bases had no gene match. The germline V gene encodes CDR1 MNHNS and CDR2 SASEGT. The CDR3 sequence is 15 residues long. The CDR3 DNA is TGTGCCAGCAGAACAGACAGGGGATACTACAATGAGCAGTTCTTC. Translating it yields CASRTDRGYYNEQFF.

The chain recombines TRBV19 with TRBJ2-3; 7 bases align to TRBD2. With V trimmed by 8 bases and J by 3 bases, 14 bases remained unmatched. Per the germline V gene, CDR1 is LNHDA and CDR2 is SQIVND (reference sequence). The CDR3 is 16 amino acids. This CDR3 reads CASQQFGGGNTDTQYF. CDR3 sequence (DNA): TGTGCCAGTCAACAGTTCGGCGGGGGAAATACAGATACGCAGTATTTT.